The 23 T cell receptor beta chains reported below all come from one sample, sequenced in a study of T cells after yellow fever vaccination (dated by TCRdb to about 2019). According to the study, the label for this sample's treatment or condition signals: live attenuated yellow fever vaccine strain. The receptor library was made with 5' RACE. Sequencer: Illumina HiSeq 2500. TCRdb reprocessing: public reads trimmed at Q25 with fastp, clones called with MiXCR, in-frame beta chains kept. Each record represents a unique CDR3 protein, reported with the most common genes and DNA among its rows. Across this sample there are 150,000 to 200,000 distinct CDR3 sequences, with around 7.3% seen only once. Clones ranked in the top ten supply 2.5% to 3% of the sample. Material: CD4+ T cells sorted from PBMCs, obtained less than 6 days after the first yellow fever vaccination. All receptors come from a man between 18 and 35 years old who received the YFV17D yellow fever vaccine.

Ten or more counts support this clonotype. The gene calls are TRBV20-1 and TRBJ2-3, with 14 positions matching TRBD2. The V and J ends lost 4 bases and 3 bases, in that order; junction bases with no gene match: 12. Germline V gene lookup returns CDR1 DFQATT and CDR2 SNEGSKA (reference sequence). CDR3 length: 18 residues. This CDR3 reads CSAKHGLAGGRGTDTQYF. CDR3 sequence (DNA): TGCAGTGCTAAACACGGACTAGCGGGGGGCCGGGGAACAGATACGCAGTATTTT.

This clonotype was seen only a few times. The chain is built from TRBV19 and TRBJ1-1; D might be TRBD1 (6 bases). This CDR3 region has 14 residues. Germline assignment: CDR1 LNHDA and CDR2 SQIVND (reference sequence). Between the trimmed V and J ends, which lost 6 bases and 2 bases, there was a span of 13 bases. CDR3 protein: CASRLQGLNTEAFF. CDR3 DNA: TGTGCCAGTAGACTACAGGGCCTTAACACTGAAGCTTTCTTT.

The table lists this clonotype with many counts. The rearrangement joins TRBV7-2 to TRBJ1-6; 8 nucleotides agree with TRBD1. Per germline, CDR1 SGHTA and CDR2 FQGNSA. CDR3 length: 15 residues. J lost 5 bases, V lost 8 bases, and 8 bases had no gene match. The CDR3 bases are TGTGCCAGCGCCCGAGGACAGGGAAATAATTCACCCCTCCACTTT. This translates into CASARGQGNNSPLHF.

This clonotype has ten or more counts. The genes are TRBV3-1 and TRBJ2-3; the match to TRBD2 covers 10 bases. Trimming took 4 bases from V and 2 from J; bases not matched to a gene: 3. CDR3 length equals 15 residues. The V gene's germline CDR1 is LGHDT and CDR2 YNNKEL (reference sequence). The CDR3, as DNA: TGTGCCAGCAGCCCTAGCGGGGGTAACACAGATACGCAGTATTTT. The encoded protein is CASSPSGGNTDTQYF.

The CDR3 sequence is CASSTTANEQFF. DNA of the CDR3: TGTGCCAGCAGCACCACAGCCAATGAGCAGTTCTTC. This chain links TRBV6-6 with TRBJ2-1; D remains unclear. V lost 6 bases and J 6 bases, leaving 9 bases between the germline ends. Germline V gene data show CDR1 as MNHNY and CDR2 as SVGAGI (reference sequence). The CDR3 runs to 12 residues.

This clonotype was recorded at least ten times. The gene calls are TRBV15 and TRBJ2-1; D possibly uses TRBD1 or TRBD2 (5 bases each). Trimming shortened V by 6 bases and J by 4 bases, and 13 bases separated the two germline ends. Per the germline V gene, CDR1 is LNHNV and CDR2 is YYDKDF (reference sequence). CDR3 length: 14 amino acids. The CDR3 region is CATRGTATYNEQFF. The CDR3 nucleotides are TGTGCCACCAGAGGGACCGCCACATACAATGAGCAGTTCTTC. Full variable domain (missing parts from reference TRBV15 and TRBJ2-1): DAMVIQNPRYQVTQFGKPVTLSCSQTLNHNVMYWYQQKSSQAPKLLFHYYDKDFNNEADTPDNFQSRRPNTSFCFLDIRSPGLGDTAMYLCATRGTATYNEQFFGPGTRLTVL.

A few counts support this clonotype. The rearrangement joins TRBV7-9 to TRBJ1-1, with D maybe TRBD1 (5 bases). Germline CDR1 reads SEHNR; CDR2 reads FQNEAQ (reference sequence). The CDR3 runs 17 residues. V was clipped by 2 bases and J by 2 bases, with 18 bases between them. The CDR3 loop is CASSLRRSGAANTEAFF. In DNA form, the CDR3 reads TGTGCCAGCAGCTTAAGGAGGAGTGGGGCAGCTAACACTGAAGCTTTCTTT.

This clonotype came up many times. The V and J genes are TRBV6-5 and TRBJ2-3, with TRBD1 identical over 10 bases. Germline-derived CDR1 and CDR2 are MNHEY and SVGAGI. The J segment lost 5 bases and the V segment lost 2 bases, leaving 4 bases of the junction unmatched. The CDR3 runs 15 residues. DNA for the CDR3: TGTGCCAGCAGTTACGGGGACAGGGGAATAGATACGCAGTATTTT. Translated: CASSYGDRGIDTQYF.

This clonotype appeared many times. This sequence joins TRBV4-1 and TRBJ2-1, with 9 bases identical to TRBD1. Trimming cost V 5 bases and J 1 base; bases outside gene matches: 12. CDR1 MGHRA and CDR2 YSYEKL come from the germline V gene. There are 18 residues in the CDR3. Here the CDR3 reads CASSKAPPDRGSYNEQFF. The CDR3 DNA is TGCGCCAGCAGCAAAGCCCCGCCGGACAGGGGATCCTACAATGAGCAGTTCTTC.

Regarding this clonotype: A much more abundant neighbour one base away suggests this may be a read error. The CDR3 DNA sequence: TGTGCCAGCAGCCCGGGACAGAAGCAGCCCCAGCATTTT. This gives the protein CASSPGQKQPQHF. The chain employs TRBV7-2 and TRBJ1-5, with 7 bases identical to TRBD1. Germline V gives CDR1 SGHTA, CDR2 FQGNSA. This CDR3 has 13 residues. Germline trimming cut 5 bases from V and 7 bases from J; bases unmatched to any gene: 5. The whole variable domain, filled in from reference TRBV7-2 and TRBJ1-5, reads GAGVSQSPSNKVTEKGKDVELRCDPISGHTALYWYRQSLGQGLEFLIYFQGNSAPDKSGLPSDRFSAERTGGSVSTLTIQRTQQEDSAVYLCASSPGQKQPQHFGDGTRLSIL.

This chain links TRBV3-1 with TRBJ2-5; D uncertain. The V gene's germline CDR1 is LGHDT and CDR2 YNNKEL (reference sequence). The CDR3 totals 15 residues. V lost 10 bases, J lost 1 base, and 19 bases lay in between. CDR3 loop: CATCQDPSSQETQYF. The DNA of the CDR3 is TGTGCCACCTGCCAAGATCCGTCATCCCAAGAGACCCAGTACTTC.

This clonotype was seen many times. The chain recombines TRBV18 with TRBJ2-5, with D unresolved. CDR1 and CDR2 (germline): KGHSH, LQKENI. The CDR3 runs to 13 residues. V dropped 2 bases and J dropped 2 bases, with 6 bases sitting between them. CDR3 sequence reads: CASSPNQQETQYF. In DNA, the CDR3 is TGTGCCAGCTCACCAAACCAACAAGAGACCCAGTACTTC.

This clonotype was seen many times. The rearrangement links TRBV7-2 to TRBJ2-5; D possibly matches TRBD1 or TRBD2 (6 bases each). Germline CDR1 reads SGHTA; CDR2 reads FQGNSA. The germline V and J ends were trimmed by 5 bases and 5 bases, with 15 bases remaining between them. This CDR3 has 14 amino acids. The CDR3 protein is CASSGGPTGETQYF. In DNA, the CDR3 is TGTGCCAGCAGCGGGGGGCCCACGGGGGAGACCCAGTACTTC.

This clonotype was seen more than once but under ten times. J is TRBJ2-3 and V is TRBV20-1; tentative D call: TRBD1 (5 bases). Trimming removed 6 bases at V and 0 bases at J, with 10 bases between. The CDR3 length is 13 residues. From germline, CDR1 is DFQATT and CDR2 SNEGSKA (reference sequence). This CDR3 is CSAGHTSTDTQYF. The CDR3, as DNA: TGCAGTGCCGGACACACTAGCACAGATACGCAGTATTTT.

This clonotype was detected ten times or more. The chain couples TRBV9 to TRBJ2-5; either TRBD1 or TRBD2 may fit D (7 bases each). V lost 3 bases to trimming and J lost 4 bases, with 13 bases between them. This CDR3 has 14 residues. From germline, CDR1 is SGDLS and CDR2 YYNGEE. The CDR3 sequence: CASSDARGGETQYF. DNA of the CDR3: TGTGCCAGCAGCGACGCCAGGGGGGGAGAGACCCAGTACTTC.

In this sample, this clonotype turned up many times. The chain combines TRBV5-1 with TRBJ2-3; 7 nucleotides match TRBD1. The trim removed 4 bases at V and 2 bases at J, leaving 4 bases unmatched. Germline assignment: CDR1 SGHRS and CDR2 YFSETQ. The CDR3 totals 14 residues. The CDR3 loop is CASSTDRNTDTQYF. CDR3 coding DNA: TGCGCCAGCAGCACGGACAGGAACACAGATACGCAGTATTTT.

This clonotype was observed at least ten times. J is TRBJ1-5 and V is TRBV12-3 or TRBV12-4, with no clear D. This CDR3 spans 14 amino acids. V gave up 3 bases and J gave up 4 bases, with 10 bases separating them. Here the CDR3 DNA reads TGTGCCAGCAGTTTTCCGGGCCCAAATCAGCCCCAGCATTTT. Translating gives CASSFPGPNQPQHF.

This clonotype was seen repeatedly, ten times or more. This chain connects TRBV5-1 to TRBJ2-5; the D gene is possibly TRBD2 (6 bases). With 0 bases removed from V and 3 bases from J, the gap between germline ends came to 12 bases. CDR1 is SGHRS, CDR2 YFSETQ, per germline. The CDR3 length is 15 residues. The CDR3 loop reads CASSLAEVAEETQYF. CDR3 in DNA: TGCGCCAGCAGCTTGGCCGAGGTAGCGGAAGAGACCCAGTACTTC.

This clonotype was seen only a few times. The genes are TRBV10-1 and TRBJ1-1; D gene unclear. Germline CDR1 is WNHNN and CDR2 is SYGVQD (reference sequence). This CDR3 has 10 residues. Trimming removed 11 bases at V and 5 bases at J, with 9 bases between. This CDR3 reads CAGQWTEAFF. The DNA for the CDR3 is TGCGCCGGCCAGTGGACTGAAGCTTTCTTT.

The sample holds a few counts of this clonotype. The genes are TRBV5-5 and TRBJ1-5, with D perhaps matching TRBD1 (6 bases). The CDR3 has 14 residues. Per germline, CDR1 SGHKS and CDR2 YYEKEE (reference sequence). V was cut by 1 base and J by 9 bases, with 14 bases left in between. The DNA for the CDR3 is TGTGCCAGCAGCTTGCGAGTTGAGGGGGGGCCCCAGCATTTT. It yields the protein CASSLRVEGGPQHF.

This clonotype was seen only a few times. J is TRBJ2-7 and V is TRBV7-2; no clear D gene. The V end lost 5 bases, the J end lost 3 bases, and 11 bases lay between the germline ends. The CDR3 runs to 13 residues. Looked up from germline, CDR1 is SGHTA and CDR2 is FQGNSA. The CDR3 sequence is CASSPSPIYEQYF. CDR3 nucleotide sequence: TGTGCCAGCAGCCCGTCTCCCATCTACGAGCAGTACTTC.

This clonotype was recorded at least ten times. The chain combines TRBV5-1 with TRBJ2-1; TRBD2 matches 13 bases. The trim removed 1 base at V and 7 bases at J, leaving 2 bases unmatched. CDR3 size: 15 residues. The germline V gene has CDR1 SGHRS and CDR2 YFSETQ. This CDR3 reads CASSLMTSGGNEQFF. The CDR3, as DNA: TGCGCCAGCAGCTTGATGACTAGCGGGGGGAATGAGCAGTTCTTC.

The CDR3 sequence is CASSFRDRPPQETQYF. CDR3 nucleotides: TGTGCCAGCAGTTTCCGGGACAGGCCACCCCAAGAGACCCAGTACTTC. V usage is TRBV12-3 or TRBV12-4 and J usage is TRBJ2-5; 8 bases agree with TRBD1. The CDR3 is 16 amino acids. The V gene end was trimmed by 3 bases and the J gene end by 1 base; junction bases not matched to a gene: 7.